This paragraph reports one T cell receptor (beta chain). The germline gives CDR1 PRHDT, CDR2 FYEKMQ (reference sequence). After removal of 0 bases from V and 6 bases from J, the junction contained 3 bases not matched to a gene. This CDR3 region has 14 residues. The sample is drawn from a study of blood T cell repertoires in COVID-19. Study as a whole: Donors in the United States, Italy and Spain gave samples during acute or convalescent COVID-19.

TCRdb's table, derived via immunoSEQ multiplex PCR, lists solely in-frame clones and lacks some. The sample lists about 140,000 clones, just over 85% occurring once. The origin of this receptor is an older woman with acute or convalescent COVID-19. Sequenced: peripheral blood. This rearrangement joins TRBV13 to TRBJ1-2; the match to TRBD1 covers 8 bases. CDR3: CASSLGQGADGYTF. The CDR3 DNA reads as TGTGCCAGCAGCTTAGGCCAGGGGGCGGATGGCTACACCTTC. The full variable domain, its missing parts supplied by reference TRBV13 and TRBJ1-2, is AAGVIQSPRHLIKEKRETATLKCYPIPRHDTVYWYQQGPGQDPQFLISFYEKMQSDKGSIPDRFSAQQFSDYHSELNMSSLELGDSALYFCASSLGQGADGYTFGSGTRLTVV.